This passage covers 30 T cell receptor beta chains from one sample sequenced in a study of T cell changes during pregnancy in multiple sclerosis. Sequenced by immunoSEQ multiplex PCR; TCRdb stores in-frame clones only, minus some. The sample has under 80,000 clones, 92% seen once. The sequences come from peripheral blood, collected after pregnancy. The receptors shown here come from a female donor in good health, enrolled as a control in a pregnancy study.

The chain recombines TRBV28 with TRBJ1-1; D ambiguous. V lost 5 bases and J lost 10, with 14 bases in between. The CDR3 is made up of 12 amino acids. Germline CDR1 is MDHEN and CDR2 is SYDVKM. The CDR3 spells CASSGGGKRAFF. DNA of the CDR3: TGTGCCAGCAGTGGTGGAGGGAAGCGAGCTTTCTTT.

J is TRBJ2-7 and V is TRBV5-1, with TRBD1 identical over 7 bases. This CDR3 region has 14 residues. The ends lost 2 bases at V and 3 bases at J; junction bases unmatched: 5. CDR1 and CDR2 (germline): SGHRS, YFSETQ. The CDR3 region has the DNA TGCGCCAGCAGCTTCCGACAGGGCCGCTACGAGCAGTACTTC. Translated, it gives CASSFRQGRYEQYF.

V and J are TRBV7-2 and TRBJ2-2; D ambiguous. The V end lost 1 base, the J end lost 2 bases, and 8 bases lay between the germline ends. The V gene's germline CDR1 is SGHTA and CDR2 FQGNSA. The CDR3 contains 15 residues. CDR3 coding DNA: TGTGCCAGCAGCTTAGTTTGGGCCAACACCGGGGAGCTGTTTTTT. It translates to CASSLVWANTGELFF.

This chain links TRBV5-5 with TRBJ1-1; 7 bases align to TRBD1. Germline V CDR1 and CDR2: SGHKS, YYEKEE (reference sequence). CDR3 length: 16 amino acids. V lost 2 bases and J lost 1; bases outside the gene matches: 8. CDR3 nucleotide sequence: TGTGCCAGCAGCTTCGGGCGGGGACAGACGAACACTGAAGCTTTCTTT. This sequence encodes CASSFGRGQTNTEAFF. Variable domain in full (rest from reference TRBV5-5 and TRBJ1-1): DAGVTQSPTHLIKTRGQQVTLRCSPISGHKSVSWYQQVLGQGPQFIFQYYEKEERGRGNFPDRFSARQFPNYSSELNVNALLLGDSALYLCASSFGRGQTNTEAFFGQGTRLTVV.

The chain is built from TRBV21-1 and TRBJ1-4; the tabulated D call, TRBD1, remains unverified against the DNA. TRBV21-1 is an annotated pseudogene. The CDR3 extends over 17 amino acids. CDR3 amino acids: CASSKDPRWTSNEKLFF. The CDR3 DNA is TGTGCCAGCAGCAAAGACCCTAGATGGACATCTAATGAAAAACTGTTTTTT.

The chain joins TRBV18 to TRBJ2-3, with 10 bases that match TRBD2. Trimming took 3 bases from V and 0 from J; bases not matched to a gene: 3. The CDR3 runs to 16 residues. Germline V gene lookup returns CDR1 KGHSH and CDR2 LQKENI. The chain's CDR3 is CASSPRTSGSTDTQYF. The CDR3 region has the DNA TGTGCCAGCTCACCCCGGACTAGCGGAAGCACAGATACGCAGTATTTT.

CDR3 protein: CASSTTGGGDEKLFF. CDR3 sequence (DNA): TGTGCCAGCAGTACAACAGGGGGCGGGGATGAAAAACTGTTTTTT. The chain recombines TRBV6-5 with TRBJ1-4; 9 bases line up with TRBD1. Germline trimming cut 5 bases from V and 6 bases from J; bases unmatched to any gene: 7. Germline V gives CDR1 MNHEY, CDR2 SVGAGI. The CDR3 runs to 15 residues.

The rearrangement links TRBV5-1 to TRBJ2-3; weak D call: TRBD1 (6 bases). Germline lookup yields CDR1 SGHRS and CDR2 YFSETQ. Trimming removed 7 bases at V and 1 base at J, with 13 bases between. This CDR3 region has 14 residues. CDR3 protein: CASSENRGTDTQYF. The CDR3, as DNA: TGCGCCAGCTCGGAGAACAGGGGCACAGATACGCAGTATTTT. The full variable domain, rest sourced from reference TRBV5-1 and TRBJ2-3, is KAGVTQTPRYLIKTRGQQVTLSCSPISGHRSVSWYQQTPGQGLQFLFEYFSETQRNKGNFPGRFSGRQFSNSRSEMNVSTLELGDSALYLCASSENRGTDTQYFGPGTRLTVL.

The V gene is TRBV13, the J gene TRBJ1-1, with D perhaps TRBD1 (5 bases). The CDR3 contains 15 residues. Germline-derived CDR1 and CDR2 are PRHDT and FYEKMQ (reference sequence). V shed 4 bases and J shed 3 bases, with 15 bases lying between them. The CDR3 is CASSWGGRRDTEAFF. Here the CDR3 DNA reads TGTGCCAGCAGCTGGGGGGGAAGACGGGACACTGAAGCTTTCTTT.

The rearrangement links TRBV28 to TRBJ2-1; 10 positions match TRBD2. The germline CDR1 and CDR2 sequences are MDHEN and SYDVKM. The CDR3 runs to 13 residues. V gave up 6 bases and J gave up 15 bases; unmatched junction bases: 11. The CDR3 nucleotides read TGTGCCAGCAGCTCTAGCGGGAGCGTCGAGGTGTTCTTC. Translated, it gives CASSSSGSVEVFF.

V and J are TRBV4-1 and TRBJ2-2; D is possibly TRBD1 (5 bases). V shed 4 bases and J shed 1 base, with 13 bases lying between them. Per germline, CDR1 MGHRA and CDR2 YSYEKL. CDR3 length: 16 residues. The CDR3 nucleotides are TGCGCCAGCAGCCCGCAGGGCGGTAGGAACACCGGGGAGCTGTTTTTT. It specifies CASSPQGGRNTGELFF.

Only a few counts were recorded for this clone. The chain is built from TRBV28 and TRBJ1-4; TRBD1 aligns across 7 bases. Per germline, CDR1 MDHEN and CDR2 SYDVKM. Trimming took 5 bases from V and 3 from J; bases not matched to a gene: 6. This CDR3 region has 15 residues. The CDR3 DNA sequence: TGTGCCAGCAGTCCATCAGGGGGACCTAATGAAAAACTGTTTTTT. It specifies CASSPSGGPNEKLFF.

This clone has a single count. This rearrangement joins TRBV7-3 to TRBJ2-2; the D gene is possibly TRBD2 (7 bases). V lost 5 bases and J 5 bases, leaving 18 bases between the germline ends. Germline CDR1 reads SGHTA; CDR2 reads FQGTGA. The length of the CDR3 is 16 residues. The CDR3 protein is CASSGQYAGETGELFF. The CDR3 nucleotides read TGTGCCAGCAGCGGACAGTACGCGGGAGAAACCGGGGAGCTGTTTTTT.

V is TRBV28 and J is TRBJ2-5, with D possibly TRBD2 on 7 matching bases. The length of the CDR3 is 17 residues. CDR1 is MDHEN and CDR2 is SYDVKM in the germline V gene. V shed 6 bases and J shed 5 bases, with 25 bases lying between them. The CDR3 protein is CASRPSYGGGGLETQYF. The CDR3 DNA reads TGTGCCAGCAGACCATCCTACGGGGGAGGGGGGTTGGAGACCCAGTACTTC.

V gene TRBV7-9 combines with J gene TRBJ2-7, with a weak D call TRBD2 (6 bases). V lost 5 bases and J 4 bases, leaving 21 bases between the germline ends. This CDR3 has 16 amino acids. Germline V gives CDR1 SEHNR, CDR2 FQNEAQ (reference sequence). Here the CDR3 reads CASSPISGVDLYEQYF. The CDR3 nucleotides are TGTGCCAGCAGCCCGATATCGGGGGTCGATCTTTACGAGCAGTACTTC. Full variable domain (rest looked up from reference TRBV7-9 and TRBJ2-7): DTGVSQNPRHKITKRGQNVTFRCDPISEHNRLYWYRQTLGQGPEFLTYFQNEAQLEKSRLLSDRFSAERPKGSFSTLEIQRTEQGDSAMYLCASSPISGVDLYEQYFGPGTRLTVT.

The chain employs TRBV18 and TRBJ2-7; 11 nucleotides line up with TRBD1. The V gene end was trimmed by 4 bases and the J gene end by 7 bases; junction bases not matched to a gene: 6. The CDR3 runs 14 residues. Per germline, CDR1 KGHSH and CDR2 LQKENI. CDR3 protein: CASSLGQGAEEQYF. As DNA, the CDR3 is TGTGCCAGCTCACTTGGACAGGGGGCGGAGGAGCAGTACTTC.

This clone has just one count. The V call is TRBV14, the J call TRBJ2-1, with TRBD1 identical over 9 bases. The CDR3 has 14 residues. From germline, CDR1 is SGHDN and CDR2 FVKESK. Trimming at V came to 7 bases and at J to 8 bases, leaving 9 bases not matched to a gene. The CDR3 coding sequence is TGTGCCAGCACCCCAGGGACAGGGCTTTATGAGCAGTTCTTC. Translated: CASTPGTGLYEQFF.

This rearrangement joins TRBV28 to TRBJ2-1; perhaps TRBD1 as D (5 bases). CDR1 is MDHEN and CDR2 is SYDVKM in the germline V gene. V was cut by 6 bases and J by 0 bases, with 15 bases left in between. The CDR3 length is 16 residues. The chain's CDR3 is CASRPDRASSYNEQFF. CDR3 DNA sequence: TGTGCCAGCAGACCCGACAGAGCAAGCTCCTACAATGAGCAGTTCTTC.

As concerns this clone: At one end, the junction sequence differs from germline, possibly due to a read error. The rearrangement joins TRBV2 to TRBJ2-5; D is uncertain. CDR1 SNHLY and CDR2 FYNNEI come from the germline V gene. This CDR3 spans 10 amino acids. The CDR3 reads CASSGQAPNF. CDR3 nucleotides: TGTGCCAGCAGTGGCCAGGCCCCCAACTTC.

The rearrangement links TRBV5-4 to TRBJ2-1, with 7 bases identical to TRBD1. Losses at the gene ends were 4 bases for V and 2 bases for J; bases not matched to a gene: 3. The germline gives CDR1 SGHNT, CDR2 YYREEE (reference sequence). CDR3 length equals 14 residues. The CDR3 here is CASSLTGAYNEQFF. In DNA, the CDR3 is TGTGCCAGCAGCCTAACAGGGGCCTACAATGAGCAGTTCTTC.

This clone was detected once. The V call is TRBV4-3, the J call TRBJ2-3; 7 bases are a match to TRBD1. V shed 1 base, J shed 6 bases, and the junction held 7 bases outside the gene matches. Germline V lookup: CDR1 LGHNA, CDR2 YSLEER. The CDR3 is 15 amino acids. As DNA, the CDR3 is TGCGCCAGCAGCCAAGGACAGGGAAAGGTGGATACGCAGTATTTT. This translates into CASSQGQGKVDTQYF.

CDR3 sequence (DNA): TGCGCCAGCAGCTTGAACGGAGATCAGCCCCAGCATTTT. This encodes CASSLNGDQPQHF. The rearrangement uses TRBV5-1 and TRBJ1-5; D remains ambiguous. Per germline, CDR1 SGHRS and CDR2 YFSETQ. V shed 1 base and J shed 5 bases, with 7 bases lying between them. This CDR3 is built from 13 residues. Supplemented by reference TRBV5-1 and TRBJ1-5, the full variable domain reads KAGVTQTPRYLIKTRGQQVTLSCSPISGHRSVSWYQQTPGQGLQFLFEYFSETQRNKGNFPGRFSGRQFSNSRSEMNVSTLELGDSALYLCASSLNGDQPQHFGDGTRLSIL.

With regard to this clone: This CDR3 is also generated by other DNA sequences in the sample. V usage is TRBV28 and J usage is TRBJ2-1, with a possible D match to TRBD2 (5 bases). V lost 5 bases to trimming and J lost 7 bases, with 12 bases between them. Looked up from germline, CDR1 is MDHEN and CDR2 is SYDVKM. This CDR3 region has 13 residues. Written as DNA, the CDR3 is TGTGCCAGCAGTCGACCACTAGGGAATGAGCAGTTCTTC. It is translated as CASSRPLGNEQFF.

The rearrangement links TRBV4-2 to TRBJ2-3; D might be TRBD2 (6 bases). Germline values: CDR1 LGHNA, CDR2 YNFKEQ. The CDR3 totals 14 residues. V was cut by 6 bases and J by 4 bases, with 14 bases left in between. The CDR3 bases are TGTGCCAGCAGGGGAGGACGGGAGTCAGATACGCAGTATTTT. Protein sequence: CASRGGRESDTQYF.

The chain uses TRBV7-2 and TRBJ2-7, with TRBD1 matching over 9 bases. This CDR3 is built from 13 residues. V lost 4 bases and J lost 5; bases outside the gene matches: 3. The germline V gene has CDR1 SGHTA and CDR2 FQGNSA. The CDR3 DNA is TGTGCCAGCAGCTCACAGGGGGCAGACGAGCAGTACTTC. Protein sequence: CASSSQGADEQYF.

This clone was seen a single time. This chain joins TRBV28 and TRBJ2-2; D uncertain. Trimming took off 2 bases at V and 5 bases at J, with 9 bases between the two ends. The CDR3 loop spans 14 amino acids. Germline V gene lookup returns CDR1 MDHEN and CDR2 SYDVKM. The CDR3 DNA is TGTGCCAGCAGTTTAGCGCGTGAGACCGGGGAGCTGTTTTTT. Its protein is CASSLARETGELFF. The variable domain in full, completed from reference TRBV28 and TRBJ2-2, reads DVKVTQSSRYLVKRTGEKVFLECVQDMDHENMFWYRQDPGLGLRLIYFSYDVKMKEKGDIPEGYSVSREKKERFSLILESASTNQTSMYLCASSLARETGELFFGEGSRLTVL.

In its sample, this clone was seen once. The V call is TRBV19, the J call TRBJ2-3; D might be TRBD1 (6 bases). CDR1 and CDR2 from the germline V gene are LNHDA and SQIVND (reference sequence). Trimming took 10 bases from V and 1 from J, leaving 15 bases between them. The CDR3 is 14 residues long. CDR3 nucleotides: TGTGCCACCGCGGCGACAGGAGGCACAGATACGCAGTATTTT. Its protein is CATAATGGTDTQYF.

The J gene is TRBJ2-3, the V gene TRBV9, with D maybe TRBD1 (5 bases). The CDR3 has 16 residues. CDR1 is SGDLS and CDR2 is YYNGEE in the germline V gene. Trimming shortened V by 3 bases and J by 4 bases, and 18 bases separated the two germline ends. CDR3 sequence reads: CASSAPGAAGADTQYF. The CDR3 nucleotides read TGTGCCAGCAGCGCCCCTGGGGCCGCCGGCGCAGATACGCAGTATTTT.

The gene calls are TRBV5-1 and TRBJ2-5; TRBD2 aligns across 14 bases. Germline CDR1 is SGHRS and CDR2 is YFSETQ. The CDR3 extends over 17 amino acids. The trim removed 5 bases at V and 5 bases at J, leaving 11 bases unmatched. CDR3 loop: CASSFTPGLAGVETQYF. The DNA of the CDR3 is TGCGCCAGCAGTTTTACGCCGGGACTAGCGGGGGTGGAGACCCAGTACTTC.

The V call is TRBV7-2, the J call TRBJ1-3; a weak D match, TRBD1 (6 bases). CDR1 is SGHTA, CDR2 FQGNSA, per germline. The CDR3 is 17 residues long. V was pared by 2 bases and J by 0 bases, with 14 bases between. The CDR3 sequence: CASSLIRDRLSGNTIYF. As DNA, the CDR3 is TGTGCCAGCAGCTTAATACGAGACAGGCTCTCTGGAAACACCATATATTTT.